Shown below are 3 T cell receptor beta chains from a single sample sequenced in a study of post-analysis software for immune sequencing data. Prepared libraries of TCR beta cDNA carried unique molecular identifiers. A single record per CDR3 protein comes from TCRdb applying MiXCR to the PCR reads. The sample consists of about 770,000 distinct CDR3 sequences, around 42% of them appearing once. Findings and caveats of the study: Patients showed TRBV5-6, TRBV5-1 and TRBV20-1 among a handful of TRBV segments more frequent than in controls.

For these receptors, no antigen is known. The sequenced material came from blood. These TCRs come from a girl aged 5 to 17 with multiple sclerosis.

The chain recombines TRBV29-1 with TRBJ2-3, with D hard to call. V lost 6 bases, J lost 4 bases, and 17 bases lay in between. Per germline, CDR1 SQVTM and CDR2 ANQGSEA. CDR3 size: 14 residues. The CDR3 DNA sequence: TGCAGCGTCGAACGCCCCTCGGAGCCAGATACGCAGTATTTT. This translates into CSVERPSEPDTQYF.

The CDR3 DNA reads as TGCAGTGCTGCAATCGGAACTGACGGAGATACGCAGTATTTT. Its protein is CSAAIGTDGDTQYF. The chain uses TRBV20-1 and TRBJ2-3, with D uncertain. The CDR3 sequence is 14 residues long. CDR1 and CDR2 from the germline V gene are DFQATT and SNEGSKA (reference sequence). Trimming pared 5 bases from V and 5 bases from J, leaving 17 bases between.

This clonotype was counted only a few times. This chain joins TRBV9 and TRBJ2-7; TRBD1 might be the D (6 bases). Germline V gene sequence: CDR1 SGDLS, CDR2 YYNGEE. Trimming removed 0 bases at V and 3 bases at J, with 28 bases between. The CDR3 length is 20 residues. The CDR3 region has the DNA TGTGCCAGCAGCGTAGCTACAGACTGGATGGACAGTCCCTCGGGCTACGAGCAGTACTTC. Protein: CASSVATDWMDSPSGYEQYF. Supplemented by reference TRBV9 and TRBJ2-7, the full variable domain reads DSGVTQTPKHLITATGQRVTLRCSPRSGDLSVYWYQQSLDQGLQFLIQYYNGEERAKGNILERFSAQQFPDLHSELNLSSLELGDSALYFCASSVATDWMDSPSGYEQYFGPGTRLTVT.